Shown below are 30 T cell receptor beta chains from a single sample sequenced in a study of TIL therapy for anti-PD-1-resistant metastatic lung cancer. This was the immunoSEQ v3 assay. Repertoires were generated with immunoSEQ multiplex PCR, while TCRdb's copy carries only in-frame clones and drops some. The sample includes 55,000 to 60,000 clones, 73% of them seen just once. The sample's time point: pre-treatment sample, taken before nivolumab and TIL therapy. The sample was blood, taken at baseline. These receptors all stem from a person aged 25 to 79 with non-small cell lung cancer.

The rearrangement joins TRBV6-5 to TRBJ1-3, with D unresolved. Trimming took 6 bases from V and 0 from J, leaving 12 bases between them. CDR3 size: 15 residues. CDR1 is MNHEY, CDR2 SVGAGI, per germline. The CDR3 protein is CASSSDFGSGNTIYF. The CDR3 DNA reads TGTGCCAGCAGCTCGGACTTCGGCTCTGGAAACACCATATATTTT.

The chain joins TRBV27 to TRBJ1-3; D is uncertain. CDR3 length: 15 amino acids. V was shortened by 2 bases and J by 2 bases, with 10 bases between the two germline ends. CDR1 and CDR2 (germline): MNHEY, SMNVEV (reference sequence). Here the CDR3 reads CASSLKGITGNTIYF. CDR3 nucleotide sequence: TGTGCCAGCAGTTTAAAAGGGATTACTGGAAACACCATATATTTT.

V gene TRBV12-5 combines with J gene TRBJ2-1, with 8 bases lining up with TRBD1. V was clipped by 1 base and J by 4 bases; unmatched bases: 3. CDR1 is LGHNT, CDR2 FRNRAP, per germline. The CDR3 contains 15 residues. CDR3 sequence: CASGLGQGSYNEQFF. The CDR3 DNA follows: TGTGCTAGTGGTTTGGGACAGGGGAGTTACAATGAGCAGTTCTTC. Complete variable domain (other parts from reference TRBV12-5 and TRBJ2-1): DARVTQTPRHKVTEMGQEVTMRCQPILGHNTVFWYRQTMMQGLELLAYFRNRAPLDDSGMPKDRFSAEMPDATLATLKIQPSEPRDSAVYFCASGLGQGSYNEQFFGPGTRLTVL.

The chain joins TRBV11-2 to TRBJ2-5; possible D gene TRBD2, 5 bases. CDR1 and CDR2 from the germline V gene are SGHAT and FQNNGV. Trimming took off 2 bases at V and 0 bases at J, with 16 bases between the two ends. The CDR3 extends over 17 amino acids. In DNA, the CDR3 is TGTGCCAGCAGCTTATACCGGGGTCTCACTTACCAAGAGACCCAGTACTTC. This translates into CASSLYRGLTYQETQYF.

This chain connects TRBV7-9 to TRBJ2-3; 7 bases line up with TRBD2. Germline CDR1 SEHNR, CDR2 FQNEAQ (reference sequence). V shed 2 bases and J 6 bases; nucleotides not matched to a gene: 5. The length of the CDR3 is 14 residues. The CDR3 bases are TGTGCCAGCAGCTTATTTGAACTAGCGGATACGCAGTATTTT. Translation gives CASSLFELADTQYF.

The chain uses TRBV18 and TRBJ2-5; 11 bases match TRBD2. CDR3 length equals 15 residues. The J segment lost 2 bases and the V segment lost 3 bases, leaving 2 bases of the junction unmatched. The germline gives CDR1 KGHSH, CDR2 LQKENI. CDR3 protein: CASSPTSGMQETQYF. CDR3 sequence (DNA): TGTGCCAGCTCACCGACTAGCGGGATGCAAGAGACCCAGTACTTC.

The rearrangement links TRBV13 to TRBJ2-7, with 12 nucleotides matching TRBD2. This CDR3 comprises 16 residues. The trim removed 5 bases at V and 4 bases at J, leaving 9 bases unmatched. The V gene's germline CDR1 is PRHDT and CDR2 FYEKMQ (reference sequence). DNA for the CDR3: TGTGCCAGCAGCCCAGGACTAGCGGGATCTATTTACGAGCAGTACTTC. Its protein product is CASSPGLAGSIYEQYF. The full variable domain, rest sourced from reference TRBV13 and TRBJ2-7, is AAGVIQSPRHLIKEKRETATLKCYPIPRHDTVYWYQQGPGQDPQFLISFYEKMQSDKGSIPDRFSAQQFSDYHSELNMSSLELGDSALYFCASSPGLAGSIYEQYFGPGTRLTVT.

The chain joins TRBV9 to TRBJ2-3; TRBD2 matches at 8 bases. J lost 4 bases, V lost 2 bases, and 6 bases had no gene match. The CDR3 has 15 residues. Germline V gene lookup returns CDR1 SGDLS and CDR2 YYNGEE. The CDR3 DNA reads TGTGCCAGCAGCGTGGGGACTAGTCACGCAGATACGCAGTATTTT. It translates to CASSVGTSHADTQYF.

This sequence joins TRBV9 and TRBJ2-1; 8 nucleotides line up with TRBD2. Germline values: CDR1 SGDLS, CDR2 YYNGEE. This CDR3 spans 15 amino acids. J gave up 4 bases and V 4 bases, and 7 bases lay outside the gene matches. CDR3 in amino acids: CASSTSSGRYNEQFF. CDR3 DNA: TGTGCCAGCAGCACCTCTAGCGGGCGTTACAATGAGCAGTTCTTC.

J is TRBJ2-5 and V is TRBV29-1, with 8 bases matching TRBD2. Looked up from germline, CDR1 is SQVTM and CDR2 is ANQGSEA. The CDR3 has 13 residues. V lost 5 bases to trimming and J lost 0 bases; unmatched junction nucleotides: 2. CDR3 in amino acids: CSVPGLDQETQYF. CDR3 in DNA: TGCAGCGTTCCGGGACTAGACCAAGAGACCCAGTACTTC.

This chain joins TRBV7-2 and TRBJ1-2, with D possibly TRBD1 on 5 matching bases. Trimming pared 5 bases from V and 6 bases from J, leaving 16 bases between. This CDR3 is built from 14 residues. Per germline, CDR1 SGHTA and CDR2 FQGNSA. The CDR3, as DNA: TGTGCCAGCAGCCCAGGCGGAGGGGCGCATGGCTACACCTTC. This sequence encodes CASSPGGGAHGYTF.

The CDR3: CASSRGRTSTDTQYF. Here the CDR3 DNA reads TGTGCCAGCAGTCGAGGCAGGACTAGCACAGATACGCAGTATTTT. The chain recombines TRBV6-5 with TRBJ2-3; possible D gene TRBD2, 5 bases. The V gene lost 5 bases and the J gene lost 0 bases, with 12 bases spanning the gap. The CDR3 totals 15 residues. Germline lookup yields CDR1 MNHEY and CDR2 SVGAGI.

CDR3 loop: CASSTAVGGGASGYTF. CDR3 DNA: TGTGCCAGTAGTACCGCCGTAGGAGGGGGCGCTTCTGGCTACACCTTC. This chain links TRBV19 with TRBJ1-2; TRBD1 aligns across 7 bases. The V gene end was trimmed by 4 bases and the J gene end by 7 bases; junction bases not matched to a gene: 15. Germline lookup yields CDR1 LNHDA and CDR2 SQIVND (reference sequence). The CDR3 runs to 16 residues. The complete variable domain, with remaining parts taken from reference TRBV19 and TRBJ1-2, reads DGGITQSPKYLFRKEGQNVTLSCEQNLNHDAMYWYRQDPGQGLRLIYYSQIVNDFQKGDIAEGYSVSREKKESFPLTVTSAQKNPTAFYLCASSTAVGGGASGYTFGSGTRLTVV.

The rearrangement links TRBV5-1 to TRBJ1-4; D is unclear. V was trimmed by 0 bases and J by 3 bases, leaving 9 bases between them. CDR1 is SGHRS, CDR2 YFSETQ, per germline. The CDR3 has 15 amino acids. The CDR3 nucleotides are TGCGCCAGCAGCTTGGGGGTTTGGGCTAATGAAAAACTGTTTTTT. This sequence encodes CASSLGVWANEKLFF. Together with reference TRBV5-1 and TRBJ1-4, the CDR3 gives the full variable domain: KAGVTQTPRYLIKTRGQQVTLSCSPISGHRSVSWYQQTPGQGLQFLFEYFSETQRNKGNFPGRFSGRQFSNSRSEMNVSTLELGDSALYLCASSLGVWANEKLFFGSGTQLSVL.

The chain employs TRBV30 and TRBJ1-1, with D unclear. Germline V lookup: CDR1 GTSNPN, CDR2 SVGIG (reference sequence). The CDR3 is 11 amino acids. V was trimmed by 1 base and J by 5 bases, leaving 5 bases between them. The CDR3 bases are TGTGCCTGGAGTGGTATTACTGAAGCTTTCTTT. It encodes CAWSGITEAFF.

The gene calls are TRBV18 and TRBJ1-4; D gene ambiguous. Germline CDR1 reads KGHSH; CDR2 reads LQKENI. V was pared by 2 bases and J by 0 bases, with 13 bases between. The CDR3 is made up of 17 amino acids. CDR3: CASSPFQTGATNEKLFF. CDR3 DNA: TGTGCCAGCTCACCATTTCAAACGGGCGCAACTAATGAAAAACTGTTTTTT.

The chain is built from TRBV28 and TRBJ1-4; D ambiguous. Trimming took 5 bases from V and 7 from J, leaving 17 bases between them. Germline assignment: CDR1 MDHEN and CDR2 SYDVKM. CDR3 length: 15 residues. The CDR3 here is CASSTRVGSAEKLFF. The CDR3 region has the DNA TGTGCCAGCAGTACCCGAGTGGGATCAGCTGAAAAACTGTTTTTT.

The chain carries TRBV4-1 and TRBJ2-5; 13 nucleotides line up with TRBD2. CDR3 length: 18 amino acids. The trim removed 4 bases at V and 2 bases at J, leaving 10 bases unmatched. In germline, CDR1 is MGHRA, CDR2 YSYEKL. In DNA form, the CDR3 reads TGCGCCAGCAGCCCACGACTAGCGGGAGGCGACGTTCAAGAGACCCAGTACTTC. It codes for CASSPRLAGGDVQETQYF.

J is TRBJ2-3 and V is TRBV4-3; no reliable D call. Trimming cost V 4 bases and J 1 base, with 12 bases left between them. From germline, CDR1 is LGHNA and CDR2 YSLEER. The CDR3 consists of 15 residues. Written as DNA, the CDR3 is TGCGCCAGCAGCCTTGCGGTAGGGCGCACAGATACGCAGTATTTT. Residues: CASSLAVGRTDTQYF.

The J gene is TRBJ2-7, the V gene TRBV5-4; 10 bases are shared with TRBD2. The CDR3 consists of 16 residues. V gave up 0 bases and J gave up 4 bases; unmatched junction bases: 7. CDR1 and CDR2 from the germline V gene are SGHNT and YYREEE (reference sequence). CDR3 sequence (DNA): TGTGCCAGCAGCTTGGGGGTACTAGCGGGATCTTACGAGCAGTACTTC. Translation gives CASSLGVLAGSYEQYF.

There are a few counts of this clone. V and J are TRBV29-1 and TRBJ1-3; 7 bases are shared with TRBD1. This CDR3 spans 14 amino acids. Germline CDR1 SQVTM, CDR2 ANQGSEA. V dropped 7 bases and J dropped 1; count of bases not matched to a gene: 7. In nucleotides, the CDR3 is TGCAGCGGGAGGGACAGCCGATCTGGAAACACCATATATTTT. This gives the protein CSGRDSRSGNTIYF.

V is TRBV5-4 and J is TRBJ2-5; 11 nucleotides agree with TRBD1. This CDR3 has 14 residues. Germline CDR1 is SGHNT and CDR2 is YYREEE (reference sequence). V lost 6 bases to trimming and J lost 4 bases; unmatched junction nucleotides: 5. The DNA of the CDR3 is TGTGCCAGCACCCGGACAGGGGGCCGAGAGACCCAGTACTTC. Its translation: CASTRTGGRETQYF.

J is TRBJ1-5 and V is TRBV7-2; D is unclear. The CDR3 runs 13 residues. Germline values: CDR1 SGHTA, CDR2 FQGNSA. V gave up 2 bases and J gave up 4 bases, with 6 bases separating them. The DNA of the CDR3 is TGTGCCAGCAGCTTAAGCCCTAATCAGCCCCAGCATTTT. Protein product: CASSLSPNQPQHF.

The chain employs TRBV5-1 and TRBJ2-2; D is ambiguous. Trimming left V 4 bases short and J 7 bases short, with 17 bases between. Per germline, CDR1 SGHRS and CDR2 YFSETQ. The CDR3 runs to 15 residues. The CDR3 protein is CASSTEEASGGELFF. The CDR3 DNA reads TGCGCCAGCAGCACCGAGGAAGCCTCGGGCGGGGAGCTGTTTTTT.

The J gene is TRBJ1-1, the V gene TRBV4-2; D unclear. V shed 4 bases and J shed 1 base, with 10 bases lying between them. Germline CDR1 LGHNA, CDR2 YNFKEQ. The CDR3 has 14 residues. In nucleotides, the CDR3 is TGTGCCAGCAGCCGATACAGTGCGAACACTGAAGCTTTCTTT. Protein sequence: CASSRYSANTEAFF.

The CDR3 DNA reads TGTGCCAGCAGTCTAAAGGACAGGGTAGGGCCCTACGAGCAGTACTTC. Protein product: CASSLKDRVGPYEQYF. The rearrangement links TRBV27 to TRBJ2-7; 8 bases map to TRBD1. CDR1 is MNHEY and CDR2 is SMNVEV in the germline V gene (reference sequence). This CDR3 is 16 amino acids long. Losses at the gene ends were 5 bases for V and 2 bases for J; bases not matched to a gene: 11.

CDR3: CASSSKGDTGELFF. CDR3 coding DNA: TGTGCCAGCTCGTCAAAAGGGGACACCGGGGAGCTGTTTTTT. V and J are TRBV18 and TRBJ2-2, with a weak D call TRBD1 (5 bases). Between the trimmed V and J ends, which lost 6 bases and 3 bases, there was a span of 11 bases. CDR3 size: 14 residues. Germline V lookup: CDR1 KGHSH, CDR2 LQKENI. Combining the CDR3 with reference TRBV18 and TRBJ2-2 gives the whole variable domain NAGVMQNPRHLVRRRGQEARLRCSPMKGHSHVYWYRQLPEEGLKFMVYLQKENIIDESGMPKERFSAEFPKEGPSILRIQQVVRGDSAAYFCASSSKGDTGELFFGEGSRLTVL.

This clone showed up just a few times. Here the CDR3 reads CASSFGSTYEQYF. CDR3 nucleotide sequence: TGTGCCAGCAGCTTCGGTAGTACCTACGAGCAGTACTTC. J is TRBJ2-7 and V is TRBV5-4; no definite D call. Per germline, CDR1 SGHNT and CDR2 YYREEE (reference sequence). V was shortened by 2 bases and J by 2 bases, with 8 bases between the two germline ends. This CDR3 is built from 13 residues.

The CDR3 DNA is TGTGCCAGCAGTTACTCTCCGGTTGGCGAGCAGTACTTC. It codes for CASSYSPVGEQYF. This chain joins TRBV6-5 and TRBJ2-7; D is unclear. This CDR3 contains 13 residues. Trimming shortened V by 0 bases and J by 6 bases, and 9 bases separated the two germline ends. Germline assignment: CDR1 MNHEY and CDR2 SVGAGI.

This clone has just a few counts. J is TRBJ1-2 and V is TRBV25-1; 7 bases align to TRBD1. Losses at the gene ends were 6 bases for V and 7 bases for J; bases not matched to a gene: 8. Germline V gene data show CDR1 as MGHDK and CDR2 as SYGVNS. The CDR3 is made up of 13 amino acids. The CDR3 here is CASSATGPSGYTF. CDR3 DNA sequence: TGTGCCAGCAGCGCGACAGGGCCAAGTGGCTACACCTTC.